Listed below are T cell receptor beta chains from one sample, sequenced in a study of technical replicates of blood from a few donors. Clones were sequenced by immunoSEQ multiplex PCR, and TCRdb holds only the in-frame ones, with some missing. The table shows about 71,000 clones, with roughly 92% occurring only once. Sample: T cells isolated from PBMCs. These receptors originate from a human donor in good health. CDR3s include the opening cysteine and the closing phenylalanine or tryptophan. Fields, in order: J gene, clone size, D gene, V gene, CDR3 DNA, CDR3 protein. A D gene is named only where the DNA matches it firmly. A row's size may be missing; if present it is once, few, many or a size class.

j_call: TRBJ1-4; clone_size: once; d_call: TRBD1; v_call: TRBV5-4; cdr3_nt: TGTGCCAGCAGCAAAGGGACAGGGGGTGAAAAACTGTTTTTT; cdr3_aa: CASSKGTGGEKLFF
j_call: TRBJ2-3; clone_size: .; d_call: .; v_call: TRBV7-2; cdr3_nt: TGTGCCAGCAGCTTCGGTTTGGAAACGGGAGATATTACAGATACGCAGTATTTT; cdr3_aa: CASSFGLETGDITDTQYF
j_call: TRBJ2-7; clone_size: .; d_call: .; v_call: TRBV11-3; cdr3_nt: TGTGCCAGCAGCTCCCAGTCCGAGGCGGACTACGAGCAGTACTTC; cdr3_aa: CASSSQSEADYEQYF
j_call: TRBJ2-1; clone_size: .; d_call: .; v_call: TRBV11-3; cdr3_nt: TGTGCCAGCAGCCTCCTAGGGGGTCTAGATGAGCAGTTCTTC; cdr3_aa: CASSLLGGLDEQFF
j_call: TRBJ1-5; clone_size: .; d_call: TRBD1; v_call: TRBV19; cdr3_nt: TGTGCCAGTGGACAGGGAAGCAATCAGCCCCAGCATTTT; cdr3_aa: CASGQGSNQPQHF
j_call: TRBJ2-2; clone_size: .; d_call: .; v_call: TRBV28; cdr3_nt: TGTGCCAGCAGAGGTGCAGGGGTCAACACCGGGGAGCTGTTTTTT; cdr3_aa: CASRGAGVNTGELFF
j_call: TRBJ2-5; clone_size: .; d_call: TRBD1; v_call: TRBV10-3; cdr3_nt: TGTGCCATCAACGACAGGGATGGGAGCGAGACCCAGTACTTC; cdr3_aa: CAINDRDGSETQYF
j_call: TRBJ2-3; clone_size: once; d_call: TRBD1; v_call: TRBV5-4; cdr3_nt: TGTGCCAGCAGGATGGACAGGGGAACAGATACGCAGTATTTT; cdr3_aa: CASRMDRGTDTQYF
j_call: TRBJ2-3; clone_size: .; d_call: .; v_call: TRBV6-6; cdr3_nt: TGTGCCAGCAGGGTTGTAACTAGCACAGATACGCAGTATTTT; cdr3_aa: CASRVVTSTDTQYF
j_call: TRBJ1-1; clone_size: .; d_call: .; v_call: TRBV7-6; cdr3_nt: TGTGCCAGCAGTCGAGAGGGGAACACTGAAGCTTTCTTT; cdr3_aa: CASSREGNTEAFF
j_call: TRBJ2-7; clone_size: few; d_call: .; v_call: TRBV7-9; cdr3_nt: TGTGCCAGCAGCTTAGGCGAATACGAGCAGTACTTC; cdr3_aa: CASSLGEYEQYF
j_call: TRBJ1-2; clone_size: .; d_call: TRBD1; v_call: TRBV2; cdr3_nt: TGTGCCAGCAGGACAGGGAGTCGCTATGGCTACACCTTC; cdr3_aa: CASRTGSRYGYTF
j_call: TRBJ2-3; clone_size: .; d_call: TRBD2; v_call: TRBV4-1; cdr3_nt: TGCGCCAGCAGCCAAGAGAGACTAGCGGGAGTTGATACGCAGTATTTT; cdr3_aa: CASSQERLAGVDTQYF
j_call: TRBJ1-4; clone_size: .; d_call: .; v_call: TRBV4-2; cdr3_nt: TGTGCCAGCAGCCCGGAGAGAGAAAAACTGTTTTTT; cdr3_aa: CASSPEREKLFF